This TCR beta chain was sequenced in a study of T cell repertoires in cytomegalovirus infection. Across the whole study: Peptides in the study included HLA-C-restricted and HLA-B-restricted CMV epitopes. It can be stated that public TCR beta signatures indicated CMV infection as well as a matching HLA type.

Per germline, CDR1 SGHTA and CDR2 FQGNSA. This CDR3 has 16 residues. The V segment lost 0 bases and the J segment 2 bases; nucleotides outside the gene matches: 4. Study-level points and caveats: The cumulative frequency of public TCR beta families distinguished individuals who carried CMV together with the relevant HLA. Ex vivo, HLA-C-restricted CMV-specific TCR beta clonotypes prevailed over the rest of the response.

This clonotype was counted only a few times. Antigen unknown. Via MiXCR, TCRdb re-called the reads, giving one row per CDR3 protein. The sample records approximately 600,000 distinct CDR3 sequences, around two fifths being singletons. V usage is TRBV7-2 and J usage is TRBJ2-1, with 7 bases matching TRBD2. The clonotype originates from a human donor in good health (CMV status not recorded). Some clones in this sample may be carry-over from other donors' samples. This material consisted of cultured PBMCs, taken from culture after CMV antigen stimulation. For the CDR3, the DNA is TGTGCCAGCAGCTTAGCAGGCGCGGGGGCCTACAATGAGCAGTTCTTC. Translation: CASSLAGAGAYNEQFF.